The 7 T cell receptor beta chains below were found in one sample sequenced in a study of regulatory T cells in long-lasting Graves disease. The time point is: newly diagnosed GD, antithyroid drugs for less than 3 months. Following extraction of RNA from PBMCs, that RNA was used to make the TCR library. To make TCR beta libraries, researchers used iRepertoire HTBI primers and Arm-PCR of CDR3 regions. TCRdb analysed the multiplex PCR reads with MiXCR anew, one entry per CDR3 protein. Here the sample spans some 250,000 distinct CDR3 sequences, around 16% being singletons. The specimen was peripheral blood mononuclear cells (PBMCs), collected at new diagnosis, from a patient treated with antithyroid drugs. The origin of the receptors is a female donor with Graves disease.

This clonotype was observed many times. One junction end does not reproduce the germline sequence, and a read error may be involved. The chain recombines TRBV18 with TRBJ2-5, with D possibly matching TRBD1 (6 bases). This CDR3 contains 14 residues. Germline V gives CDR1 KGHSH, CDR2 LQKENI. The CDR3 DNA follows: TGCGCCAGCAGCCCCACAGGGACCCAAGAGACCCAGTACTTC. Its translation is CASSPTGTQETQYF.

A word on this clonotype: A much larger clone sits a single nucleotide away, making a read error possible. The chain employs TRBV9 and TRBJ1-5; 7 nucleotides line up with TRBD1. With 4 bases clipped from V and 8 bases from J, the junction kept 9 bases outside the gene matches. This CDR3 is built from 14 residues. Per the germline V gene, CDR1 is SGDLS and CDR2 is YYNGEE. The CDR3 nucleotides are TGTGCCAGCAGCTCAGGGAGCCAGGGGGAGCCCCAGCATTTT. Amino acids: CASSSGSQGEPQHF. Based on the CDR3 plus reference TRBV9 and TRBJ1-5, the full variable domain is DSGVTQTPKHLITATGQRVTLRCSPRSGDLSVYWYQQSLDQGLQFLIQYYNGEERAKGNILERFSAQQFPDLHSELNLSSLELGDSALYFCASSSGSQGEPQHFGDGTRLSIL.

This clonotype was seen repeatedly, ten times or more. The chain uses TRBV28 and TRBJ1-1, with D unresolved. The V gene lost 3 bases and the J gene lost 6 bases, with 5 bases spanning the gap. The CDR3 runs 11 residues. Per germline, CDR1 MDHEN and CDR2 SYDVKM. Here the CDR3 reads CASSFRSEAFF. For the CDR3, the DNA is TGTGCCAGCAGTTTTAGGTCTGAAGCTTTCTTT.

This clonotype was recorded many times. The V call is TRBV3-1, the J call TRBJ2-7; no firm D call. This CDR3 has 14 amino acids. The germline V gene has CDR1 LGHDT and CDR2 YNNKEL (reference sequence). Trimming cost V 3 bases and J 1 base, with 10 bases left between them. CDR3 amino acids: CASSQGWDSYEQYF. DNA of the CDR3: TGTGCCAGCAGCCAGGGCTGGGATTCCTACGAGCAGTACTTC.

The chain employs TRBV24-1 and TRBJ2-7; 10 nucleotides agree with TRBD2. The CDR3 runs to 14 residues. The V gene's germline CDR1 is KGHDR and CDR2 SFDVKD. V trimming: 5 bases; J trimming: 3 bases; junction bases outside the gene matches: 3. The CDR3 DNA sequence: TGTGCCACCAGTGCTAGCGGGAGCAACTACGAGCAGTACTTC. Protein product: CATSASGSNYEQYF.

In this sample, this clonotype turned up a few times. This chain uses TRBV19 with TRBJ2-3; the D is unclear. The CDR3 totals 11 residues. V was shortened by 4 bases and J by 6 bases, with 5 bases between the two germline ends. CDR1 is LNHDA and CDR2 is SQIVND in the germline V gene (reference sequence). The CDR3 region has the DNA TGTGCCAGTAGTACGAGGGATACGCAGTATTTT. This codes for CASSTRDTQYF.

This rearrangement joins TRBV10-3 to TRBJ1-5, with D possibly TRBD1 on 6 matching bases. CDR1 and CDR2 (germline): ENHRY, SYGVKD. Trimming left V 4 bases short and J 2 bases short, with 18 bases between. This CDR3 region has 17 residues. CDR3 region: CAISAEGGRRGNQPQHF. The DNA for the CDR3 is TGTGCCATCAGTGCCGAGGGGGGACGGCGGGGCAATCAGCCCCAGCATTTT.